One sample yielded the 9 T cell receptor beta chains listed below, sequenced in a study of blood T cells in healthy people across ages. A sample-barcoded 5' primer and a J-beta primer mix were used in a second PCR of about 6 to 12 cycles. TCRdb recomputed calls from the 5' RACE reads with MiXCR, one row per CDR3 protein. The data contain about 800,000 distinct CDR3 sequences, 20% to 25% of them singletons. The same sample was also studied in work on T cells of mothers and their children.

The source material was blood. The receptors were gathered from a boy younger than 18 in good health.

This clonotype was seen a handful of times. The gene calls are TRBV12-3 or TRBV12-4 and TRBJ2-5, with 7 bases matching TRBD1. The J call is uncertain, as TRBJ2-7 better fits the DNA end. This CDR3 is 15 amino acids long. CDR3 residues: CASSLGGTDSYEQYF. The CDR3 DNA reads as TGTGCCAGCAGTTTAGGAGGGACAGACTCCTACGAGCAGTACTTC.

The rearrangement joins TRBV13 to TRBJ2-2; TRBD2 agrees at 16 bases. Trimming at V came to 4 bases and at J to 3 bases, leaving 8 bases not matched to a gene. The CDR3 consists of 19 residues. Germline-derived CDR1 and CDR2 are PRHDT and FYEKMQ (reference sequence). DNA for the CDR3: TGTGCCAGCAGCTCACCGGGACTAGCGGGAGGGCCGGACACCGGGGAGCTGTTTTTT. It is translated as CASSSPGLAGGPDTGELFF.

The rearrangement links TRBV6-1 to TRBJ1-5; 8 positions match TRBD1. Germline V gene data show CDR1 as MNHNS and CDR2 as SASEGT. The V gene end was trimmed by 0 bases and the J gene end by 5 bases; junction bases not matched to a gene: 3. This CDR3 has 15 amino acids. The CDR3 is CASSEAQGAYQPQHF. CDR3 coding DNA: TGTGCCAGCAGTGAAGCTCAGGGGGCATATCAGCCCCAGCATTTT.

This clonotype turned up a few times. A junction boundary mismatches the germline segment, possibly from a read error. The rearrangement links TRBV7-2 to TRBJ1-4, with a tentative D call TRBD1 (5 bases). This CDR3 contains 14 residues. Germline V CDR1 and CDR2: SGHTA, FQGNSA. CDR3 sequence reads: CASSQTGANEKLFF. The CDR3 DNA is TGTGCCAGCAGCCAAACTGGGGCTAATGAAAAATTGTTTTTT.

This clonotype appeared a few times. V usage is TRBV20-1 and J usage is TRBJ2-5, with TRBD1 matching 7 bases. Germline CDR1 is DFQATT and CDR2 is SNEGSKA (reference sequence). J lost 4 bases, V lost 6 bases, and 14 bases had no gene match. The CDR3 extends over 15 amino acids. The CDR3 loop reads CSASPGQDRRETQYF. The CDR3 DNA is TGCAGTGCCTCACCCGGACAGGATAGAAGAGAGACCCAGTACTTC.

With respect to this clonotype: A read error is possible here, since a much larger clone lies one base away. The chain links TRBV28 to TRBJ1-1, with a possible D match to TRBD1 (6 bases). This CDR3 region has 13 residues. From germline, CDR1 is MDHEN and CDR2 SYDVKM. This CDR3 reads CATVDRMNAEAFF. The DNA for the CDR3 is TGTGCCACCGTGGACAGAATGAACGCTGAAGCTTTCTTT.

CDR3 sequence reads: CSARDSGTGVAEAFF. Written as DNA, the CDR3 is TGCAGTGCTAGAGATAGCGGGACAGGGGTTGCTGAAGCTTTCTTT. This chain joins TRBV20-1 and TRBJ1-1, with 10 bases that match TRBD1. CDR1 is DFQATT, CDR2 SNEGSKA, per germline (reference sequence). The CDR3 runs 15 residues. The V segment lost 0 bases and the J segment 6 bases; nucleotides outside the gene matches: 7.

This clonotype was counted between two and nine times. The chain combines TRBV7-2 with TRBJ2-7; D uncertain. The CDR3 covers 13 residues. V lost 5 bases to trimming and J lost 5 bases, with 13 bases between them. CDR1 SGHTA and CDR2 FQGNSA come from the germline V gene. The CDR3 reads CASSTRWGNEQYF. The CDR3 DNA reads as TGTGCCAGCAGCACGAGATGGGGTAACGAGCAGTACTTC. The complete variable domain, with remaining parts taken from reference TRBV7-2 and TRBJ2-7, reads GAGVSQSPSNKVTEKGKDVELRCDPISGHTALYWYRQSLGQGLEFLIYFQGNSAPDKSGLPSDRFSAERTGGSVSTLTIQRTQQEDSAVYLCASSTRWGNEQYFGPGTRLTVT.

This sequence joins TRBV7-9 and TRBJ1-6; D remains ambiguous. This CDR3 comprises 14 residues. From germline, CDR1 is SEHNR and CDR2 FQNEAQ (reference sequence). V gave up 6 bases and J gave up 8 bases, with 14 bases separating them. The CDR3 loop reads CASSPTVSDSPLHF. Here the CDR3 DNA reads TGTGCCAGCAGTCCCACCGTGTCTGATTCACCCCTCCACTTT.